This is a list of T cell receptor beta chains from one sample in a study of T cell changes during pregnancy in multiple sclerosis. Profiled with immunoSEQ multiplex PCR; TCRdb holds only in-frame clones, not every one. The sample comprises approximately 88,000 clones, about 92% of which are singletons, and over 2% rests with the top ten. Material: peripheral blood, obtained in the first trimester of pregnancy. These receptors were taken from a female donor with multiple sclerosis, enrolled in a pregnancy study. The CDR3 runs from the conserved cysteine through the conserved F or W. D genes are given only for firm matches. Expanded clones are given a class, and other clones once, few, many or no size at all.

>TRBV19|NA|TRBD1|TRBJ2-1
TGTGCCAGTAGTATGAGGACAGGGTCCATTGAGCAGTTCTTC
CASSMRTGSIEQFF
>TRBV27|NA|TRBD1|TRBJ2-7
TGTGCCAGCAGTTCTGGCAGGGGGCACATTAGTAGCTCCTACGAGCAGTACTTC
CASSSGRGHISSSYEQYF
>TRBV7-2|NA|NA|TRBJ2-1
TGTGCCAGCAGCTTACCTATCTACAATGAGCAGTTCTTC
CASSLPIYNEQFF
>TRBV27|NA|TRBD2|TRBJ2-1
TGTGCCAGCAGTTTCTGGCTAGCGGGAGGGAAAAACAATGAGCAGTTCTTC
CASSFWLAGGKNNEQFF
>TRBV27|NA|NA|TRBJ2-7
TGTGCCAGCAGTTTACAGGGCGCCTACGAGCAGTACTTC
CASSLQGAYEQYF
>TRBV4-1|NA|NA|TRBJ2-3
TGCGCCAGCAGCCAAGAATGGGCGGGTAGCACAGATACGCAGTATTTT
CASSQEWAGSTDTQYF
>TRBV10-3|NA|TRBD1|TRBJ1-1
TGTGCCATCAGTGACCGTGCAAGGACAGGAGACACTGAAGCTTTCTTT
CAISDRARTGDTEAFF
>TRBV29-1|NA|NA|TRBJ2-2
TGCAGCGTTGAATTTGGGGGCGGGAGCACCGGGGAGCTGTTTTTT
CSVEFGGGSTGELFF
>TRBV5-1|NA|TRBD1|TRBJ2-7
TGCGCCAGCAGCTTGCCTCCTGGGACAGGCCCTCCGAGTGAGCAGTACTTC
CASSLPPGTGPPSEQYF
>TRBV11-2|NA|TRBD1|TRBJ1-4
TGTGCCAGCAGCCCCCGACAGGGGCCGGTTGAAAAACTGTTTTTT
CASSPRQGPVEKLFF
>TRBV19|NA|TRBD1|TRBJ2-1
TGTGCCAGTAGTATTCGGCAGGGGGTAGTAAATGAGCAGTTCTTC
CASSIRQGVVNEQFF
>TRBV6-4|NA|TRBD2|TRBJ2-1
TGTGCCAGCAGTGGGTCGGGAGGGTGGCATGAGCAGTTCTTC
CASSGSGGWHEQFF
>TRBV6-6|NA|TRBD2|TRBJ2-1
TGTGCCAGCAGTACACCTAGCGGGAGGTCCAATGAGCAGTTCTTC
CASSTPSGRSNEQFF
>TRBV5-1|NA|TRBD2|TRBJ2-7
TGCGCCAGCAGCCCCAGTGGGTTAGCGGGAGGGTACGAGCAGTACTTC
CASSPSGLAGGYEQYF
>TRBV4-1|NA|TRBD2|TRBJ2-5
TGCGCCAGCAGCCAAGATAATCTTAGCGGGCAGGAAGAGACCCAGTACTTC
CASSQDNLSGQEETQYF
>TRBV27|NA|NA|TRBJ2-1
TGTGCCAGCAGTCACGACAGATACAATGAGCAGTTCTTC
CASSHDRYNEQFF
>TRBV28|NA|NA|TRBJ1-5
TGTGCCAGCAGTTTGGGAGGGTATAGCAATCAGCCCCAGCATTTT
CASSLGGYSNQPQHF
>TRBV10-2|NA|NA|TRBJ2-3
TGCGCCAGCAGTGAACTCCGGTATATGGATACGCAGTATTTT
CASSELRYMDTQYF
>TRBV2|NA|NA|TRBJ1-1
TGTGCCAGCAGACAACGAGGAAAGAACACTGAAGCTTTCTTT
CASRQRGKNTEAFF
>TRBV7-2|NA|NA|TRBJ2-7
TGTGCCAGCAGCTTTGGCGGGACCGCCTACGAGCAGTACTTC
CASSFGGTAYEQYF
>TRBV5-5|NA|NA|TRBJ2-7
TGTGCCAGCAGCTTGACAGGGAACGAGCAGTACTTC
CASSLTGNEQYF
>TRBV28|NA|TRBD1|TRBJ2-7
TGTGCCAGCAATCGGGGGACAGGGGAGTTCAACGAGCAGTACTTC
CASNRGTGEFNEQYF
>TRBV5-8|NA|NA|TRBJ1-3
TGTGCCAGCAGCTTTACCGGCAGGGCCCACTCTGGAAACACCATATATTTT
CASSFTGRAHSGNTIYF
>TRBV29-1|once|TRBD2|TRBJ2-1
TGCAGCGTTGAAGGGTTAGCGGGAGGGCCGAGCTCCTACAATGAGCAGTTCTTC
CSVEGLAGGPSSYNEQFF
>TRBV4-2|NA|NA|TRBJ2-1
TGTGCCAGCAGCCAAGACGGGGGAGGCGAGCAGTTCTTC
CASSQDGGGEQFF
>TRBV28|NA|TRBD1|TRBJ2-3
TGTGCCAGCAGTCCGTGGACAGGGGGCTTAACAGATACGCAGTATTTT
CASSPWTGGLTDTQYF
>TRBV27|NA|NA|TRBJ1-5
TGTGCCAGCAGTCCCCGCAGGGGCCCTAGCAATCAGCCCCAGCATTTT
CASSPRRGPSNQPQHF
>TRBV4-3|NA|NA|TRBJ2-5
TGCGCCAGCAGCTGGACTCGTTGGGAGACCCAGTACTTC
CASSWTRWETQYF
>TRBV7-6|NA|TRBD1|TRBJ2-7
TGTGCCAGCAGCTTAAAAGGGACAGGGGCCTACGAGCAGTACTTC
CASSLKGTGAYEQYF
>TRBV19|NA|NA|TRBJ2-1
TGTGCCAGTAGTACGACTGGGGAGCAGTTCTTC
CASSTTGEQFF
>TRBV28|NA|TRBD1|TRBJ1-2
TGTGCCAGCAGAGGGACAGTTGGCTATGGCTACACCTTC
CASRGTVGYGYTF
>TRBV5-1|NA|TRBD2|TRBJ2-7
TGCGCCAGCAGCTTGGTCTCCGGGACTAGCGGTAACTACGAGCAGTACTTC
CASSLVSGTSGNYEQYF
>TRBV20-1|once|NA|TRBJ2-7
TGCAGTGCTAGAGTACATGAGCAGTACTTC
CSARVHEQYF
>TRBV29-1|NA|NA|TRBJ1-2
TGCAGCGTTGACGACAGATATGGCTACACCTTC
CSVDDRYGYTF
>TRBV5-1|NA|TRBD2|TRBJ2-1
TGCGCCAGCAGGTGGTCGGGACTACGAGACAATGAGCAGTTCTTC
CASRWSGLRDNEQFF
>TRBV5-4|NA|NA|TRBJ2-5
TGTGCCAGCAGCTTGGGACAGCCCTCCCAAGAGACCCAGTACTTC
CASSLGQPSQETQYF
>TRBV9|once|TRBD2|TRBJ2-5
TGTGCCAGCAGCGGGTCCCTACTAGCGGGAGTAAAAGAGACCCAGTACTTC
CASSGSLLAGVKETQYF
>TRBV15|NA|NA|TRBJ1-4
TGTGCCACCAGCCTTTTAGCCGAAAAACTGTTTTTT
CATSLLAEKLFF
>TRBV5-5|NA|TRBD1|TRBJ1-1
TGTGCCAGCAGCTTCCGGACAGGGTTAAACACTGAAGCTTTCTTT
CASSFRTGLNTEAFF
>TRBV30|NA|NA|TRBJ1-4
TGTGCCTGGAGGGGCGGAGGGTTAAGTGAAAAACTGTTTTTT
CAWRGGGLSEKLFF
>TRBV27|NA|NA|TRBJ2-1
TGTGCCAGCAGTTTTGGGCTAGCGAGCTCCTACAATGAGCAGTTCTTC
CASSFGLASSYNEQFF
>TRBV29-1|NA|TRBD1|TRBJ2-7
TGCAGCGTGCGGGACAGGGGATACGAGCAGTACTTC
CSVRDRGYEQYF
>TRBV5-1|once|TRBD1|TRBJ2-7
TGCGCCAGCAGCGGAACAGGGGTCACCTACGAGCAGTACTTC
CASSGTGVTYEQYF
>TRBV2|NA|TRBD1|TRBJ2-2
TGTGCCAGCATCACGTTAACAGGGGGCGCATTGGGGGAGCTGTTTTTT
CASITLTGGALGELFF
>TRBV27|few|NA|TRBJ1-1
TGTGCCACCAAACTCTCCCAGGGTTTGGGCACTGAAGCTTTCTTT
CATKLSQGLGTEAFF
>TRBV27|NA|TRBD1|TRBJ2-7
TGTGCCAGCAGTTTGGGGGACAGGGGCTACGAGCAGTACTTC
CASSLGDRGYEQYF
>TRBV27|once|NA|TRBJ2-1
TGTGCCAGCAGTTTATCCGGGAGCTCCTACAATGAGCAGTTCTTC
CASSLSGSSYNEQFF
>TRBV19|NA|NA|TRBJ2-3
TGTGCCAGTAGTATGGCGGGTGGCACAGATACGCAGTATTTT
CASSMAGGTDTQYF
>TRBV7-9|once|NA|TRBJ2-1
TGTGCCAGCAGCTTAGGTAGCAACTCATACAATGAGCAGTTCTTC
CASSLGSNSYNEQFF
>TRBV7-8|NA|TRBD2|TRBJ2-7
TGTGCCAGCAGCTTAAAAGTTGCGGGAGGGCCCTACGAGCAGTACTTC
CASSLKVAGGPYEQYF
>TRBV5-1|once|NA|TRBJ2-1
TGCGCCAGCAGCTCCCATGTGGGGAGTGAGCAGTTCTTC
CASSSHVGSEQFF